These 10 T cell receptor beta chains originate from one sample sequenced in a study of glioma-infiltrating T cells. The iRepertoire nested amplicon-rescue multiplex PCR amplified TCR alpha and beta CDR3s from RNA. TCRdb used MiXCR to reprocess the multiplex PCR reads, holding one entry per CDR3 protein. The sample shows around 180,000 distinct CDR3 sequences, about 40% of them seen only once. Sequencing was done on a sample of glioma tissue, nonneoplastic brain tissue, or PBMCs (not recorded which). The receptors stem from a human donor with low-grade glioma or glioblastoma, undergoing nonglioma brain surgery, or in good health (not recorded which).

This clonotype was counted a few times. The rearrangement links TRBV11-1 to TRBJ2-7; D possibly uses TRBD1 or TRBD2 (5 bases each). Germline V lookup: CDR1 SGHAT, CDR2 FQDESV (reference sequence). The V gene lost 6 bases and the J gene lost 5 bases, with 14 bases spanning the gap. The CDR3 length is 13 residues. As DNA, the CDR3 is TGTGCCAGCAGATATAACGGGGCGGACGAGCAGTACTTC. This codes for CASRYNGADEQYF.

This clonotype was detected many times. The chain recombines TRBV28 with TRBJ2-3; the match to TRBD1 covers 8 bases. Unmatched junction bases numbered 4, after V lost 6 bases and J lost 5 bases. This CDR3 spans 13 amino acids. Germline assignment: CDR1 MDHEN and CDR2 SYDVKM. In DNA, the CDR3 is TGTGCCAGCAGGACAGGGGACGGAGATACGCAGTATTTT. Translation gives CASRTGDGDTQYF.

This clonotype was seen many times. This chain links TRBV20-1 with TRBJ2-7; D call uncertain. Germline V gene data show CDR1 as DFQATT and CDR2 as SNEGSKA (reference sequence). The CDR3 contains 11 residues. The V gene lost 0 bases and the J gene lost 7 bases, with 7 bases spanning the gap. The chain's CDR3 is CSARDELEQYF. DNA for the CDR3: TGCAGTGCTAGAGATGAGTTAGAGCAGTACTTC.

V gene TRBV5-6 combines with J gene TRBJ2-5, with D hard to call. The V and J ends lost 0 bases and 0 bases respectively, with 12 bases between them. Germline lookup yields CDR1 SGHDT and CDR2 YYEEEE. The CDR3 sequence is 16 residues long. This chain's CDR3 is CASSLGRSEYQETQYF. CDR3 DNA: TGTGCCAGCAGCTTGGGACGGTCAGAGTACCAAGAGACCCAGTACTTC.

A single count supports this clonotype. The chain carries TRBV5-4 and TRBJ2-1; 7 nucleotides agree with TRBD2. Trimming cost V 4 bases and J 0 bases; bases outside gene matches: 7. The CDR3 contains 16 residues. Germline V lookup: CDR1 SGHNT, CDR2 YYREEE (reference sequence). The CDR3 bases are TGTGCCAGCAGCACTGATCTAGCGGACTCCTACAATGAGCAGTTCTTC. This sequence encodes CASSTDLADSYNEQFF.

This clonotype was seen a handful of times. The CDR3 nucleotides read TGTGCCAGTAGTATAGTCGCGGAGAGCCGTACCTACGAGCAGTACTTC. It encodes CASSIVAESRTYEQYF. The V call is TRBV19, the J call TRBJ2-7; no reliable D call. Looked up from germline, CDR1 is LNHDA and CDR2 is SQIVND (reference sequence). V dropped 1 base and J dropped 2 bases, with 15 bases sitting between them. This CDR3 region has 16 residues.

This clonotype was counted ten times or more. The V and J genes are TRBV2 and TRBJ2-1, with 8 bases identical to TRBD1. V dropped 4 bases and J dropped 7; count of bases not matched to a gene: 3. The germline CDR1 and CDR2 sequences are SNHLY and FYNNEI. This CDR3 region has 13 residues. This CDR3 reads CASSADRENEQFF. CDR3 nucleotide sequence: TGTGCCAGCAGTGCGGACAGGGAAAATGAGCAGTTCTTC.

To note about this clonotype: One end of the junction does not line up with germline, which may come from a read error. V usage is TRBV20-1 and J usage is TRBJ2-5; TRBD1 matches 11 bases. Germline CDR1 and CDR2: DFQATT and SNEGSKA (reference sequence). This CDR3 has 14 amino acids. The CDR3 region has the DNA TGCGGTGCGCGCCCCGGACAGGGGGCAGAGACCCAGTACTTC. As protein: CGARPGQGAETQYF.

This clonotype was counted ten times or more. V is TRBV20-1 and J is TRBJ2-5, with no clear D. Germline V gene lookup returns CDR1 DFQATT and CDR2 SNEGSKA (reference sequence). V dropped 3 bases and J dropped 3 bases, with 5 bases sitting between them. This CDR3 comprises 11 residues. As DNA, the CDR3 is TGCAGTGCTAGTCCAGAAGAGACCCAGTACTTC. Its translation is CSASPEETQYF.

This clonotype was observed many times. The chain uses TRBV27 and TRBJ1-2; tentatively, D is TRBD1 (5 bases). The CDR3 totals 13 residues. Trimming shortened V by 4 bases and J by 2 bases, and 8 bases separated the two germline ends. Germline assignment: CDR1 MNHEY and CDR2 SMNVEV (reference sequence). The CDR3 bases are TGTGCCAGCAGTTCGGGGGAAAACTATGGCTACACCTTC. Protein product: CASSSGENYGYTF.